A selection of T cell receptor beta chains follows, all from one sample in a study of T-cell reconstitution after alpha-beta-depleted transplantation in children. TCRdb processed the PCR reads anew with MiXCR; each CDR3 protein has one entry. The sample includes fewer than 700,000 distinct CDR3 sequences, 13% seen only once; the top ten take over 2%. The sample consisted of PBMCs, mostly from graft donor cells, taken 360 days after TCRalphabeta/CD19-depleted stem cell transplant. The receptors here all came from a male patient between 5 and 17 years old who had a stem cell transplant for acute myeloid leukemia, so the T cells may come from the graft donor. The CDR3 runs from the conserved cysteine through the conserved F or W. The D gene is left open where the match is weak. Expanded clones get a size class; other rows say once, few or many, or leave the size out.

D: NA
size: NA
V: TRBV6-2/TRBV6-3
J: TRBJ2-7
CDR3: CASRNAWGKSNEQYF
DNA: TGTGCCAGCAGAAACGCATGGGGGAAGAGCAACGAGCAGTACTTC

D: NA
size: NA
V: TRBV14
J: TRBJ2-3
CDR3: CASSQGTRRDTQYF
DNA: TGTGCCAGCAGCCAGGGGACTCGGCGAGATACGCAGTATTTT

D: NA
size: few
V: TRBV29-1
J: TRBJ2-1
CDR3: CSVLRPPDEQFF
DNA: TGCAGCGTTTTACGGCCCCCCGATGAGCAGTTCTTC

D: NA
size: NA
V: TRBV20-1
J: TRBJ2-4
CDR3: CSASTGWILAKNIQYF
DNA: TGCAGTGCATCCACAGGGTGGATACTAGCCAAAAACATTCAGTACTTC

D: NA
size: few
V: TRBV25-1
J: TRBJ1-1
CDR3: CASSAPDLFAFF
DNA: TGTGCCAGCAGTGCTCCTGATCTGTTCGCTTTCTTT

D: NA
size: many
V: TRBV21-1
J: TRBJ1-4
CDR3: CASRGQTIPGWEKLFF
DNA: TGTGCCAGCAGAGGACAGACGATACCCGGGTGGGAAAAACTGTTTTTT

D: TRBD1
size: NA
V: TRBV18
J: TRBJ2-2
CDR3: CASSPLAIGTVKTGELFF
DNA: TGTGCCAGCTCACCATTGGCGATCGGGACAGTGAAAACCGGGGAGCTGTTTTTT

D: NA
size: NA
V: TRBV2
J: TRBJ2-7
CDR3: CASSEVGGPSYEQYF
DNA: TGTGCCAGCAGTGAAGTGGGGGGCCCGTCCTACGAGCAGTACTTC

D: NA
size: many
V: TRBV20-1
J: TRBJ2-7
CDR3: CSAEEGTHYEQYF
DNA: TGCAGTGCCGAAGAGGGGACACACTACGAGCAGTACTTC

D: NA
size: NA
V: TRBV7-2
J: TRBJ1-5
CDR3: CASSSYASRGDQPQHF
DNA: TGTGCCAGCAGCTCGTACGCTAGCAGGGGCGATCAGCCCCAGCATTTT

D: TRBD1
size: medium-sized
V: TRBV27
J: TRBJ2-7
CDR3: CASSFGTGFTYEQYF
DNA: TGTGCCAGCAGTTTTGGGACAGGGTTTACCTACGAGCAGTACTTC

D: TRBD2
size: NA
V: TRBV20-1
J: TRBJ2-1
CDR3: CSARVAGVFYNEQFF
DNA: TGCAGTGCTAGAGTAGCGGGAGTTTTCTACAATGAGCAGTTCTTC

D: NA
size: NA
V: TRBV19
J: TRBJ1-5
CDR3: CASSTPSRAQHF
DNA: TGTGCCAGTAGTACCCCCTCCCGGGCCCAGCATTTT